The clone carrying this T cell receptor (beta chain) was seen more than once but under ten times. Its antigen is not known. In TCRdb, the 5' RACE reads were re-called with MiXCR into one record per CDR3 protein. The sample lists over 600,000 distinct CDR3 sequences, under 20% occurring once. The data originate from a study of CD8 T cells in ankylosing spondylitis. Study-wide results and caveats: CD8+ by phenotype, disease-linked clones were relatively rare in peripheral blood. Characteristic of ankylosing spondylitis blood, it appeared, was a TCR beta motif comprising roughly eight highly homologous variants. The study looked at matched synovial fluid samples from ankylosing spondylitis patients. Disease-linked clones were reported to be significantly enriched there.

Trimming pared 3 bases from V and 0 bases from J, leaving 10 bases between. The V gene's germline CDR1 is LGHDT and CDR2 YNNKEL (reference sequence). The CDR3 is made up of 15 amino acids. The receptor comes from a male donor with ankylosing spondylitis. The specimen was blood, either unsorted or a sorted T cell fraction (not recorded which). The chain couples TRBV3-1 to TRBJ2-3; D unclear. The CDR3 here is CASSQGYASTDTQYF. The CDR3 DNA is TGTGCCAGCAGCCAGGGCTACGCTAGCACAGATACGCAGTATTTT.